The sequence of this T cell receptor (beta chain) was determined in a study of shared clonotypes between healthy human individuals. Study-level points and caveats: Deeper or shallower sequencing was expected to change how clonotypes are shared among donors.

This CDR3 is 19 amino acids long. V was shortened by 7 bases and J by 0 bases, with 25 bases between the two germline ends. Germline CDR1 and CDR2: MDHEN and SYDVKM. The naive CD8 fraction comprised CD45RO-negative cells positively selected for CCR7 and excluded terminally differentiated effector memory CD45RA+ cells. Concerning this clone: Its antigen is not identified.

Using about 0.2 ug DNA, 30,000 or so T cell genomes, the sorted-subset replicate PCRs were run. Sequenced by immunoSEQ multiplex PCR; TCRdb stores in-frame clones only, minus some. The sample includes about 2,100,000 clones, 85% to 95% of them seen just once. The V and J genes are TRBV28 and TRBJ1-3, with a possible D match to TRBD1 (5 bases). The source is a man between 18 and 35 years old in good health. Some clones in this sample may be carry-over from other donors' samples. Sequencing was done on a sample of naive CD8+ T cells from PBMCs. The CDR3 nucleotides read TGTGCCAGCAAGGAGGAAACGATGGGACCACTTTACTCTGGAAACACCATATATTTT. It yields the protein CASKEETMGPLYSGNTIYF.